The TCR beta chain under discussion was sequenced for a study of identical twins (dated by TCRdb to 2016 to 2018). Context from the whole study: TCR alpha and beta repertoires from monozygotic twins, unrelated adults of various ages and cord blood were deep-sequenced to test whether fetal clonotypes persist. To rule out contamination, replicate twin experiments were performed at different times with different library preparation protocols.

Results and caveats for the whole study, not just this receptor: Excess twin sharing in beta out-of-frame sequences was weaker because fewer shared sequences lowered the signal-to-noise ratio. Conclusions relied on cross-sectional statistical analysis, since the same donors could not be followed over many years. Fewer insertions were carried by abundant cord blood beta clonotypes, a similar but weaker trend appeared in young adult naive repertoires, and no such trend appeared in memory repertoires. In monozygotic twins, out-of-frame TCR alpha sharing was systematically underestimated by recombination models, although the models agreed with sharing between unrelated individuals. Invariant T cells such as MAIT and iNKT could partly confound zero-insertion analyses, although diverse VJ usage argued against such confounding for most clonotypes. Out-of-frame TCR alpha sequences shared between twins showed an excess of low generation-probability sequences compared with coincidental sharing between unrelated individuals.

Relative to germline, V is 0 bases shorter and J is 0 bases shorter, with 20 bases between their ends. Spanning cysteine to phenylalanine, the CDR3 consists of 18 amino acids. This entry keeps only the CDR3 DNA: 54 bases, framed from base 1. CDR1 SQVTM and CDR2 ANQGSEA are derived from the germline V gene. This clonotype has a count of ten or more. Its antigen has not been determined. No base quality values were provided; no much bigger clone lies one nucleotide off. Library preparation employed 5' RACE. Sequenced on an Illumina HiSeq 2000. Template switching added a universal primer binding site, and the final cDNA carried a unique molecular identifier that allowed TCR cDNA molecules to be counted accurately. First-strand cDNA for TCR alpha and beta chains was synthesized from specific primers in the conserved constant-segment region. To control for contamination, every cDNA library was double barcoded, receiving both a SMART-Mk sample barcode and Illumina barcodes. TruSeq adapter sequences along with Illumina sample barcodes were introduced in two successive PCR steps. The Illumina HiSeq platform was used with custom primers to sequence TCR alpha and beta cDNA libraries. In the authors' own workflow: MiGEC processed the raw reads to extract unique molecular identifiers, while MiXCR was used to determine the CDR3 positions. For each individual, recombination models were inferred using an EM algorithm with the repgenHMM and IGoR tools. The analysis of shared clonotypes was done with the tcR package in R, with sharing normalized by the product of cloneset sizes. To study raw recombination without the effects of thymic and clonal selection, out-of-frame nonproductive sequences were analyzed. TCRdb reprocessing: public reads trimmed at Q25 with fastp, clones called with MiXCR, in-frame beta chains kept. Duplicate CDR3 protein sequences are folded into a single record with the most common DNA and genes. TCRdb assigned the V and J calls; the authors' analysis was not used. Across this sample there are 230,000 or so distinct CDR3 sequences, with about 8% seen only once. Less than 4% of the sample rests with the top ten.

Every donor in the study was a healthy Caucasian. Three pairs of female monozygotic twins, all aged about 18 to 29 years, were included in the twin cohort. Positive isolation kits from Invitrogen were used to isolate the CD4+ and CD8+ T cell populations. These data were likewise used in another study, on yellow fever vaccine responses in identical twins. As noted in the second study: The T cell response to vaccination in identical twins was reported by the authors to appear partly convergent and partly personalized. Focusing on identical twins, the study followed the T cell clones that responded to the vaccine, and did so with precision.

The receptor was derived from a young woman in good health. Here the chain combines TRBV29-1 and TRBJ2-5; a weak D assignment points to TRBD1 (6 bases agree). Sequenced input: CD8+ T cells sorted from blood. The nucleotide sequence is given as TGCAGCGTTGAAGATGGGGACACCCAAAAATGGTACCAAGAGACCCAGTACTTC. Its protein product is CSVEDGDTQKWYQETQYF.